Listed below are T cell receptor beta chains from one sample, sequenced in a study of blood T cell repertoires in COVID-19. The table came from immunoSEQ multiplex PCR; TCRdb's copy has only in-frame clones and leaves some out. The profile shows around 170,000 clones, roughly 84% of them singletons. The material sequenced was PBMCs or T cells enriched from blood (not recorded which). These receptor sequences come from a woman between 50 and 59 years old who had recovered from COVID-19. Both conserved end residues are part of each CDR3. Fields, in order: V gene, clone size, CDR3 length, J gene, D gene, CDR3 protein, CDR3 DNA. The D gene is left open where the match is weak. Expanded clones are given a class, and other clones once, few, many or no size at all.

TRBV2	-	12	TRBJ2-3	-	CASRGYTDTQYF	TGTGCCAGCAGGGGCTACACAGATACGCAGTATTTT
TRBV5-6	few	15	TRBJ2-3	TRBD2	CASSSSGTITDTQYF	TGTGCCAGCAGCTCGTCGGGGACTATCACAGATACGCAGTATTTT
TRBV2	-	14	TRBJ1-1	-	CASIYRQLNTEAFF	TGTGCCAGCATCTATCGACAGCTGAACACTGAAGCTTTCTTT
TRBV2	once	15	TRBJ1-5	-	CASSEGGYSNQPQHF	TGTGCCAGCAGTGAGGGGGGTTATAGCAATCAGCCCCAGCATTTT
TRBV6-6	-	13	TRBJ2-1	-	CASRIDNPNEQFF	TGTGCCAGCAGGATAGACAACCCCAATGAGCAGTTCTTC
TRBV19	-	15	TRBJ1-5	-	CASSPTGPSNQPQHF	TGTGCCAGTAGCCCGACAGGACCTAGCAATCAGCCCCAGCATTTT
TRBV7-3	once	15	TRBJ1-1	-	CASSLTAGINTEAFF	TGTGCCAGCAGCTTAACGGCGGGAATCAACACTGAAGCTTTCTTT
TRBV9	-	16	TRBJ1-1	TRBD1	CASSVESGQTISEAFF	TGTGCCAGCAGTGTTGAATCGGGACAGACAATTTCTGAAGCTTTCTTT
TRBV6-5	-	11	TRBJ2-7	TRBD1	CASTRGQEQYF	TGTGCCAGCACCAGGGGGCAAGAGCAGTACTTC
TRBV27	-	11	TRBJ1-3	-	CASSMGGTIYF	TGTGCCAGCAGCATGGGAGGCACCATATATTTT
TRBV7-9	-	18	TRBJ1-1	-	CASAPFLARGPGGAEAFF	TGTGCCAGCGCCCCTTTCCTGGCGCGGGGCCCAGGTGGGGCTGAAGCTTTCTTT
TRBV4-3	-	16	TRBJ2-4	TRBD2	CASSQEPSGGVNIQYF	TGCGCCAGCAGCCAAGAACCTAGCGGGGGGGTGAACATTCAGTACTTC
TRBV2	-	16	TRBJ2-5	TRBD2	CASTRAGGYVQETQYF	TGTGCCAGCACTCGGGCGGGAGGATACGTCCAAGAGACCCAGTACTTC
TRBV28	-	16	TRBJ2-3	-	CASSGAAGTSTDTQYF	TGTGCCAGTAGTGGGGCAGCGGGTACTAGCACAGATACGCAGTATTTT
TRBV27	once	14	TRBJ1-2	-	CASKATGANYGYTF	TGTGCCAGCAAAGCCACTGGAGCGAACTATGGCTACACCTTC
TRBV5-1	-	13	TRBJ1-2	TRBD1	CASSSDRGYGYTF	TGCGCCAGCAGCTCGGACAGGGGCTATGGCTACACCTTC
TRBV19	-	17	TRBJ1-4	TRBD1	CASSIPGTGGPNEKLFF	TGTGCCAGTAGTATCCCGGGGACAGGGGGTCCCAATGAAAAACTGTTTTTT
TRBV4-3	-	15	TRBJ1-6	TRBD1	CASSQEGQGNSPLHF	TGCGCCAGCAGCCAAGAGGGACAGGGTAATTCACCCCTCCACTTT
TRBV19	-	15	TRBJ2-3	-	CASQDTPNPTDTQYF	TGTGCCAGTCAAGACACTCCAAACCCCACAGATACGCAGTATTTT
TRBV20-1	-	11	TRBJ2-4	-	CSAGQGNIQYF	TGCAGTGCTGGGCAGGGAAACATTCAGTACTTC
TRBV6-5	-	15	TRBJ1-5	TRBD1	CASRSGGAGNQPQHF	TGTGCCAGCAGATCAGGGGGCGCAGGAAATCAGCCCCAGCATTTT
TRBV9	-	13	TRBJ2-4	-	CATTVWAKNIQYF	TGTGCCACTACTGTATGGGCCAAAAACATTCAGTACTTC
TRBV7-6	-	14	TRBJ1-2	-	CASSLDGGNYGYTF	TGTGCCAGCAGCTTAGACGGGGGGAACTATGGCTACACCTTC
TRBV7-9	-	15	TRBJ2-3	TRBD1	CASSLATGVGDTQYF	TGTGCCAGCAGCTTAGCGACAGGGGTCGGTGATACGCAGTATTTT
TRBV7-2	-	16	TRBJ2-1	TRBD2	CASSLGQGLAGGPTFF	TGTGCCAGCAGCTTAGGGCAGGGACTAGCGGGAGGACCCACCTTCTTC
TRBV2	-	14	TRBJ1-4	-	CASRNPEGGEKLFF	TGTGCCAGCAGGAACCCCGAGGGAGGTGAAAAACTGTTTTTT
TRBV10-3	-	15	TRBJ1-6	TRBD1	CAISDGQGRRSPLHF	TGTGCCATCAGTGACGGACAGGGAAGAAGGTCACCCCTCCACTTT
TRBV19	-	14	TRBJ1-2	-	CASSITAEGYGYTF	TGTGCCAGTAGTATAACTGCAGAGGGCTATGGCTACACCTTC
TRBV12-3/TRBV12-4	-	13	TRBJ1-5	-	CASSVWVRQPQHF	TGTGCCAGCAGCGTATGGGTCAGGCAGCCCCAGCATTTT
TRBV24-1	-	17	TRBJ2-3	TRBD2	CATSDLGREHGRDTQYF	TGTGCCACCAGTGATTTGGGGCGGGAGCACGGGAGAGATACGCAGTATTTT
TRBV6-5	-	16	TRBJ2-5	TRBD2	CASSYLLAGVGRTQYF	TGTGCCAGCAGTTACTTACTAGCGGGAGTCGGTCGGACCCAGTACTTC
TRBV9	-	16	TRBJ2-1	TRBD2	CASSVGLLAGVNEQFF	TGTGCCAGCAGCGTAGGGTTGTTAGCGGGAGTCAATGAGCAGTTCTTC
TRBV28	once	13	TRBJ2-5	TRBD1	CATEPGGRETQYF	TGTGCCACCGAACCAGGGGGCCGGGAGACCCAGTACTTC
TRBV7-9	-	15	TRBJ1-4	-	CASSTGHSTNEKLFF	TGTGCCAGCAGCACGGGACACTCAACTAATGAAAAACTGTTTTTT
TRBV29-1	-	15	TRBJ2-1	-	CSVDDITPTYNEQFF	TGCAGCGTCGATGACATAACCCCAACCTACAATGAGCAGTTCTTC
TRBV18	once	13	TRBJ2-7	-	CASSQDRPAEQYF	TGTGCCAGCTCACAGGACAGACCGGCCGAGCAGTACTTC
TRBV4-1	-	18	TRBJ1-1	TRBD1	CASSQTRDRGRMNTEAFF	TGCGCCAGCAGCCAAACGCGGGACAGGGGGCGAATGAACACTGAAGCTTTCTTT
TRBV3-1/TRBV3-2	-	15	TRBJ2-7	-	CASSQVAAATYEQYF	TGTGCCAGCAGCCAAGTAGCGGCCGCCACCTACGAGCAGTACTTC
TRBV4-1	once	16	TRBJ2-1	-	CASSQDLRGGNNEQFF	TGCGCCAGCAGCCAAGATCTGAGGGGGGGTAACAATGAGCAGTTCTTC
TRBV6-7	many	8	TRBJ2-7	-	CASKVAYF	TGTGCCAGCAAGGTAGCGTACTTC
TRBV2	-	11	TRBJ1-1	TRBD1	CASSRAGGAFF	TGTGCCAGCAGTCGGGCAGGGGGAGCTTTCTTT
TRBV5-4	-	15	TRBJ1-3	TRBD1	CASSRDRGPGNTIYF	TGTGCCAGCAGTCGCGACAGGGGGCCTGGAAACACCATATATTTT
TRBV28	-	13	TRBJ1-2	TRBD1	CASSSQGAAGYTF	TGTGCCAGCAGTTCACAGGGGGCGGCTGGCTACACCTTC
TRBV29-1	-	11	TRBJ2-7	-	CSVDLGYEQYF	TGCAGCGTTGACCTCGGCTACGAGCAGTACTTC
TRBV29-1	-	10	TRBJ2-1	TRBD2	CSVLGGLRFF	TGCAGCGTTCTGGGAGGGCTGCGGTTCTTC
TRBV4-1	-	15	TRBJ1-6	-	CASSQDLPLGLTVRF	TGCGCCAGCAGCCAAGACCTACCCCTTGGACTGACGGTCCGCTTT
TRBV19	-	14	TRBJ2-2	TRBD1	CASSTSRGIGELFF	TGTGCCAGTAGTACCAGCAGGGGGATCGGGGAGCTGTTTTTT
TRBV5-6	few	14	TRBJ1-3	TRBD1	CASSTTGAGNTIYF	TGTGCCAGCAGCACCACAGGGGCTGGAAACACCATATATTTT
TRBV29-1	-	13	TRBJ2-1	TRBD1	CSVVGQVENEQFF	TGCAGCGTTGTGGGACAGGTGGAAAATGAGCAGTTCTTC
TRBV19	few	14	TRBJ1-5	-	CASSWGGGNQPQHF	TGTGCCAGTAGTTGGGGAGGAGGCAATCAGCCCCAGCATTTT
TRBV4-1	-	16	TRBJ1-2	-	CASSHPFLGGNSGYTF	TGCGCCAGCAGCCACCCCTTTCTGGGCGGGAATAGTGGCTACACCTTC
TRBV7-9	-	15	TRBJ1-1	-	CASSLSGAMNTEAFF	TGTGCCAGCAGCCTGTCTGGGGCCATGAACACTGAAGCTTTCTTT
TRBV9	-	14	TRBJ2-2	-	CASSVQGNTGELFF	TGTGCCAGCAGCGTCCAGGGGAACACCGGGGAGCTGTTTTTT